This is a list of T cell receptor beta chains from one sample in a study of early T cells in non-severe SARS-CoV-2 infection. In TCRdb, the 5' RACE reads were re-called with MiXCR into one record per CDR3 protein. The sample has about 48,000 distinct CDR3 sequences, more than 6.5% seen once. The sample was whole blood. The receptor set was obtained from an adult who was a healthcare worker with PCR-confirmed SARS-CoV-2 infection or an uninfected control (not recorded which). The CDR3 runs from the conserved cysteine through the conserved F or W. Fields, in order: V gene, D gene, J gene, clone size, CDR3 protein, CDR3 DNA. A D gene is named only where the DNA matches it firmly. The size entry is marked missing in some rows and otherwise reads once, few, many or a size class.

TRBV27,TRBD1,TRBJ2-7,.,CASRLDRNTYEQYF,TGTGCCAGCAGGCTGGACAGGAATACCTACGAGCAGTACTTC
TRBV20-1,.,TRBJ1-5,many,CSARQGNQPQHF,TGCAGTGCTAGACAGGGCAATCAGCCCCAGCATTTT
TRBV21-1,.,TRBJ1-4,.,CASSITGYNEKLFF,TGTGCCAGCAGCATAACAGGTTATAATGAAAAACTGTTTTTT
TRBV18,TRBD1,TRBJ1-3,few,CASSRLQGKDSENTIYF,TGTGCCAGCTCACGCCTACAGGGGAAGGACTCTGAAAACACCATATATTTT
TRBV19,.,TRBJ1-2,.,CASSVQGLSYGYTF,TGTGCCAGTAGTGTACAGGGCCTTAGCTATGGCTACACCTTC
TRBV7-9,TRBD2,TRBJ2-1,.,CASSPAGYNEQFF,TGTGCCAGCAGCCCAGCGGGGTACAATGAGCAGTTCTTC
TRBV10-3,.,TRBJ1-2,many,CAISEVGAGYTF,TGTGCCATCAGTGAAGTAGGTGCGGGCTACACCTTC
TRBV2,TRBD1,TRBJ2-3,.,CASKGQGAPDTQYF,TGTGCCAGCAAGGGACAGGGGGCCCCAGATACGCAGTATTTT
TRBV27,.,TRBJ2-1,medium-sized,CASSLGTNEQFF,TGTGCCAGCAGTTTAGGGACAAATGAGCAGTTCTTC
TRBV20-1,TRBD2,TRBJ2-7,few,CSARPGLAVYEQYF,TGCAGTGCTAGGCCCGGACTAGCGGTCTACGAGCAGTACTTC
TRBV10-2,TRBD1,TRBJ1-2,many,CASKWDRDGYTF,TGCGCCAGCAAATGGGACAGAGATGGCTACACCTTC
TRBV6-2/TRBV6-3,.,TRBJ2-2,many,CASRPIGVQNTGELFF,TGTGCCAGCAGGCCGATAGGGGTTCAGAACACCGGGGAGCTGTTTTTT
TRBV7-2,.,TRBJ1-5,few,CASSLYLTGQPQHF,TGTGCCAGCAGCTTGTACCTAACAGGGCAGCCCCAGCATTTT
TRBV27,.,TRBJ2-4,many,CASSLDRKSIQYF,TGTGCCAGCAGTTTGGACAGAAAGAGCATTCAGTACTTC
TRBV28,TRBD1,TRBJ1-2,few,CAASKPGQGIGHGYTF,TGTGCCGCGAGTAAACCGGGACAGGGGATAGGGCATGGCTACACCTTC
TRBV3-1,.,TRBJ2-1,few,CASSQGTPSSYNEQFF,TGTGCCAGCAGCCAAGGGACTCCAAGCTCCTACAATGAGCAGTTCTTC
TRBV28,.,TRBJ1-1,many,CASSLLGADNTEAFF,TGTGCCAGCAGTTTATTGGGGGCGGACAACACTGAAGCTTTCTTT
TRBV19,.,TRBJ1-5,few,CASSMEDQPQHF,TGTGCCAGTAGTATGGAAGATCAGCCCCAGCATTTT
TRBV19,TRBD2,TRBJ2-3,many,CASSIKGLAGGSTDTQYF,TGTGCCAGTAGTATAAAGGGACTAGCGGGGGGCAGCACAGATACGCAGTATTTT
TRBV3-1,.,TRBJ1-1,many,CASTAGPYTEAFF,TGTGCCAGCACCGCTGGACCCTACACTGAAGCTTTCTTT
TRBV6-2/TRBV6-3,.,TRBJ2-3,few,CASSYSSPTDTQYF,TGTGCCAGCAGTTACTCGTCGCCCACAGATACGCAGTATTTT
TRBV9,.,TRBJ1-2,many,CASSVAPDRSRPYGYTF,TGTGCCAGCAGCGTAGCACCAGACAGGTCGCGGCCCTATGGCTACACCTTC
TRBV6-1,.,TRBJ1-1,many,CASRTGLNTEAFF,TGTGCCAGCAGAACCGGGTTGAACACTGAAGCTTTCTTT
TRBV18,TRBD1,TRBJ2-5,many,CASSLRTGQETQYF,TGTGCCAGCTCACTTCGGACAGGACAAGAGACCCAGTACTTC
TRBV4-3,.,TRBJ2-3,many,CASSQDRGTRASDTQYF,TGCGCCAGCAGCCAAGACAGGGGGACTAGAGCCTCAGATACGCAGTATTTT
TRBV12-3/TRBV12-4,.,TRBJ2-3,many,CASSFRDTSTDTQYF,TGTGCCAGCAGTTTCCGGGACACCAGCACAGATACGCAGTATTTT
TRBV28,.,TRBJ1-6,many,CASSRHHSPLHF,TGTGCCAGCAGTCGACACCATTCACCCCTCCACTTT
TRBV29-1,.,TRBJ2-3,many,CSVEVWGGGTDTQYF,TGCAGCGTTGAAGTGTGGGGAGGAGGCACAGATACGCAGTATTTT
TRBV7-9,.,TRBJ2-7,many,CASSLDSQYEYEQYF,TGTGCCAGCAGCTTAGACAGCCAATATGAATACGAGCAGTACTTC
TRBV20-1,.,TRBJ1-2,few,CSAYDRLNYGYTF,TGCAGTGCTTACGACAGGTTAAACTATGGCTACACCTTC
TRBV12-3/TRBV12-4,.,TRBJ2-1,few,CASSTRDPYNEQFF,TGTGCCAGCAGTACCCGGGACCCCTACAATGAGCAGTTCTTC
TRBV29-1,TRBD1,TRBJ2-5,many,CSGTGTGTQETQYF,TGCAGCGGCACCGGGACAGGGACTCAAGAGACCCAGTACTTC
TRBV21-1,.,TRBJ2-7,many,CASSKEMSRTGLHEQYF,TGTGCCAGCAGCAAAGAGATGTCCCGGACAGGGCTGCACGAGCAGTACTTC
TRBV28,TRBD1,TRBJ1-5,.,CASTRDRSSQPQHF,TGTGCCAGCACCCGGGACAGGTCGAGTCAGCCCCAGCATTTT
TRBV3-1,TRBD1,TRBJ2-1,many,CASSHRDSYNEQFF,TGTGCCAGCAGCCACCGGGACAGCTACAATGAGCAGTTCTTC
TRBV24-1,.,TRBJ2-3,few,CATSAGVYDTQYF,TGTGCCACCAGTGCAGGGGTTTATGATACGCAGTATTTT
TRBV29-1,.,TRBJ1-2,many,CSVEDASDGYTF,TGCAGCGTTGAAGACGCAAGCGATGGCTACACCTTC
TRBV11-2,TRBD2,TRBJ2-1,.,CASSLLSGGADEQFF,TGTGCCAGCAGCCTTCTTAGCGGGGGGGCCGATGAGCAGTTCTTC
TRBV24-1,.,TRBJ2-2,few,CATSVKGHANTGELFF,TGTGCCACCAGTGTAAAGGGACACGCGAACACCGGGGAGCTGTTTTTT
TRBV6-2/TRBV6-3,TRBD1,TRBJ2-2,many,CASSFGDRATGELFF,TGTGCCAGCAGTTTTGGGGACAGGGCCACCGGGGAGCTGTTTTTT
TRBV12-3/TRBV12-4,TRBD1,TRBJ1-2,many,CASSRQGVTGGYTF,TGTGCCAGCAGCCGACAGGGGGTAACGGGCGGCTACACCTTC